The 9 T cell receptor beta chains listed next were all sequenced from one sample in a study of blood T cell repertoires in COVID-19. Generated by immunoSEQ multiplex PCR, the TCRdb table keeps only in-frame clones and is missing some. The sample records a few hundred thousand clones, more than 75% being singletons. The sequenced sample consisted of PBMCs or T cells enriched from blood (not recorded which). The receptors shown here come from a young woman who had recovered from COVID-19.

This clone has just one count. The rearrangement links TRBV7-2 to TRBJ2-1; a weak D match, TRBD2 (5 bases). The CDR3 covers 14 residues. Germline CDR1 reads SGHTA; CDR2 reads FQGNSA. Trimming took off 5 bases at V and 8 bases at J, with 16 bases between the two ends. This chain's CDR3 is CASSVGRRWYEQFF. DNA for the CDR3: TGTGCCAGCAGCGTGGGCCGGAGGTGGTATGAGCAGTTCTTC.

The chain combines TRBV30 with TRBJ2-2, with TRBD2 matching 8 bases. The CDR3 spans 17 residues. Germline values: CDR1 GTSNPN, CDR2 SVGIG (reference sequence). J lost 5 bases, V lost 2 bases, and 13 bases had no gene match. The CDR3, as DNA: TGTGCCTGGAGTTTGCTGGGGACACGGGGGGGAACCGGGGAGCTGTTTTTT. Translating gives CAWSLLGTRGGTGELFF. The full variable domain, completed using reference TRBV30 and TRBJ2-2, is SQTIHQWPATLVQPVGSPLSLECTVEGTSNPNLYWYRQAAGRGLQLLFYSVGIGQISSEVPQNLSASRPQDRQFILSSKKLLLSDSGFYLCAWSLLGTRGGTGELFFGEGSRLTVL.

This chain connects TRBV19 to TRBJ1-5; D gene ambiguous. Trimming took 7 bases from V and 0 from J, leaving 13 bases between them. This CDR3 is built from 15 residues. The germline gives CDR1 LNHDA, CDR2 SQIVND (reference sequence). CDR3 sequence: CASNADDYSNQPQHF. The CDR3 DNA reads as TGTGCCAGTAATGCAGACGACTATAGCAATCAGCCCCAGCATTTT.

The chain recombines TRBV30 with TRBJ1-2; D is unclear. The V end was cut by 0 bases, the J end by 7 bases, with 15 bases between. Germline V CDR1 and CDR2: GTSNPN, SVGIG (reference sequence). The CDR3 runs to 14 residues. The CDR3 spells CAWSVLAGMGGYTF. The CDR3, as DNA: TGTGCCTGGAGTGTACTCGCGGGTATGGGTGGCTACACCTTC.

The rearrangement uses TRBV7-2 and TRBJ1-3; D gene unclear. CDR3 size: 15 residues. Trimming cost V 3 bases and J 0 bases, with 9 bases left between them. Germline lookup yields CDR1 SGHTA and CDR2 FQGNSA. The CDR3, as DNA: TGTGCCAGCAGCTTTCATGTAGACTCTGGAAACACCATATATTTT. Its translation: CASSFHVDSGNTIYF.

V usage is TRBV7-2 and J usage is TRBJ1-2; unclear D gene. The germline gives CDR1 SGHTA, CDR2 FQGNSA. The CDR3 spans 11 residues. The V end was cut by 8 bases, the J end by 1 base, with 5 bases between. CDR3 sequence reads: CASRGNYGYTF. The DNA for the CDR3 is TGTGCCAGCCGGGGTAACTATGGCTACACCTTC.

This clone was seen just once. The chain employs TRBV4-1 and TRBJ2-7; 11 bases map to TRBD1. Trimming at V came to 6 bases and at J to 4 bases, leaving 5 bases not matched to a gene. In germline, CDR1 is MGHRA, CDR2 YSYEKL. The CDR3 is made up of 14 amino acids. The DNA for the CDR3 is TGCGCCAGCAGTGGAGGGACAGGGGGATACGAGCAGTACTTC. It specifies CASSGGTGGYEQYF.

The gene calls are TRBV4-1 and TRBJ2-3; D perhaps matches TRBD2 (6 bases). CDR1 and CDR2 from the germline V gene are MGHRA and YSYEKL. V was shortened by 0 bases and J by 3 bases, with 16 bases between the two germline ends. The CDR3 has 17 residues. CDR3 region: CASSQDRTGVRTDTQYF. CDR3 coding DNA: TGCGCCAGCAGCCAAGACCGGACGGGGGTAAGGACAGATACGCAGTATTTT.

For the CDR3, the DNA is TGTGCCAGCAGTCTTGGGACAGGGGGCGCGTATGGCTACACCTTC. Its protein is CASSLGTGGAYGYTF. The chain recombines TRBV28 with TRBJ1-2, with 12 bases identical to TRBD1. Germline assignment: CDR1 MDHEN and CDR2 SYDVKM. Unmatched junction bases numbered 6, after V lost 5 bases and J lost 5 bases. The CDR3 consists of 15 residues.